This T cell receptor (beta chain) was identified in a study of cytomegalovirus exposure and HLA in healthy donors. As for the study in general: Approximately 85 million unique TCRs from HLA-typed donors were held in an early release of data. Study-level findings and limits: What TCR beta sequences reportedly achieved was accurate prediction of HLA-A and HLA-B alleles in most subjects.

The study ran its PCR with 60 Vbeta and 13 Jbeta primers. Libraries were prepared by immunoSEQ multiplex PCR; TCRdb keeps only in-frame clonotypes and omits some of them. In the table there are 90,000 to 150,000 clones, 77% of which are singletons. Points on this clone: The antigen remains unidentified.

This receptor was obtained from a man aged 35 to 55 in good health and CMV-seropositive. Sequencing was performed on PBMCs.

In nucleotides, the CDR3 is TGTGCCAGCAGTACTCAACAGGGGGCATATCAGCCCCAGCATTTT. Translating gives CASSTQQGAYQPQHF. V usage is TRBV2 and J usage is TRBJ1-5, with 9 bases matching TRBD1. Germline CDR1 reads SNHLY; CDR2 reads FYNNEI. Losses at the gene ends were 5 bases for V and 5 bases for J; bases not matched to a gene: 7. CDR3 length: 15 amino acids.